These T cell receptor beta chains were read from a single sample in a study of blood T cell repertoires in COVID-19. The data were produced by immunoSEQ multiplex PCR, yet TCRdb's version contains in-frame clones alone and is incomplete. Among some 250,000 clones listed, 70% to 90% were seen once. The sequenced sample was peripheral blood. The receptors stem from a woman in her thirties with acute or convalescent COVID-19. CDR3s include the opening cysteine and the closing phenylalanine or tryptophan. A D gene is named only where the DNA matches it firmly. The listing skips clone size in some rows; elsewhere it reads once, few, many or a size class.

>TRBV24-1|15|TRBD1|NA|TRBJ2-7
CATSDSRTGSYEQYF
TGTGCCACCAGTGATTCACGGACAGGGAGCTACGAGCAGTACTTC
>TRBV6-2/TRBV6-3|14|NA|NA|TRBJ1-1
CASSYPGLWTEAFF
TGTGCCAGCAGTTACCCTGGACTGTGGACTGAAGCTTTCTTT
>TRBV19|16|TRBD2|NA|TRBJ2-1
CASSTSSGRVDNEQFF
TGTGCCAGTAGTACCTCTAGCGGGAGGGTTGACAATGAGCAGTTCTTC
>TRBV6-5|14|NA|NA|TRBJ2-3
CASSYFAISDTQYF
TGTGCCAGCAGTTACTTTGCGATCTCAGATACGCAGTATTTT
>TRBV6-5|14|TRBD2|NA|TRBJ2-3
CASSPGLAADTQYF
TGTGCCAGCAGTCCGGGACTAGCCGCAGATACGCAGTATTTT
>TRBV5-1|19|TRBD2|NA|TRBJ2-1
CASSLRLAATRMTYNEQFF
TGCGCCAGCAGCTTGCGGCTAGCGGCCACGAGGATGACCTACAATGAGCAGTTCTTC
>TRBV10-3|15|NA|NA|TRBJ2-3
CAISTGHSSTDTQYF
TGTGCCATCTCGACGGGACATTCTAGCACAGATACGCAGTATTTT
>TRBV27|16|TRBD1|NA|TRBJ1-2
CASSPQPGQGAYGYTF
TGTGCCAGCAGTCCTCAACCGGGACAGGGGGCTTATGGCTACACCTTC
>TRBV2|18|TRBD2|NA|TRBJ2-1
CASSPPGLAGGGTNEQFF
TGTGCCAGCAGCCCGCCGGGACTAGCGGGAGGGGGGACCAATGAGCAGTTCTTC
>TRBV30|14|NA|NA|TRBJ1-4
CAWSVPGPNEKLFF
TGTGCCTGGAGTGTCCCAGGGCCTAATGAAAAACTGTTTTTT
>TRBV21-1|13|NA|few|TRBJ2-1
CASSKAGGNEQFF
TGTGCCAGCAGCAAAGCGGGAGGCAATGAGCAGTTCTTC
>TRBV9|15|TRBD2|NA|TRBJ2-1
CASSVGSSGYNEQFF
TGTGCCAGCAGCGTAGGTTCTAGCGGTTACAATGAGCAGTTCTTC
>TRBV14|13|TRBD1|NA|TRBJ2-1
CASSQDRGAEQFF
TGTGCCAGCAGCCAGGACAGGGGGGCTGAGCAGTTCTTC
>TRBV7-3|15|TRBD2|NA|TRBJ2-1
CASSDQGGAYNEQFF
TGTGCCAGCAGTGACCAGGGAGGGGCCTACAATGAGCAGTTCTTC
>TRBV10-3|15|NA|NA|TRBJ2-7
CAISEVPRLYYEQYF
TGTGCCATCAGTGAGGTACCTAGACTTTACTACGAGCAGTACTTC
>TRBV7-9|15|TRBD2|NA|TRBJ2-1
CASSLLREPRNEQFF
TGTGCCAGCAGCCTTTTGCGGGAGCCTCGCAATGAGCAGTTCTTC
>TRBV27|16|NA|NA|TRBJ1-1
CASSLGQSFMNTEAFF
TGTGCCAGCAGTTTGGGGCAGAGCTTTATGAACACTGAAGCTTTCTTT
>TRBV12-3/TRBV12-4|13|NA|NA|TRBJ2-6
CASRESGANVLTF
TGTGCCAGCAGGGAGTCTGGGGCCAACGTCCTGACTTTC
>TRBV10-3|15|NA|NA|TRBJ2-1
CAISEGDSSYNEQFF
TGTGCCATCAGTGAAGGGGACTCCTCCTACAATGAGCAGTTCTTC
>TRBV7-8|16|TRBD1|NA|TRBJ1-3
CASSLVGGRGGNTIYF
TGTGCCAGCAGCTTAGTGGGTGGCAGGGGGGGAAACACCATATATTTT
>TRBV6-5|15|NA|NA|TRBJ1-1
CASSSLLGRGTEAFF
TGTGCCAGCAGTTCCCTGTTAGGGAGAGGTACTGAAGCTTTCTTT
>TRBV29-1|15|TRBD1|NA|TRBJ1-2
CSVDTGTGRSDGYTF
TGCAGCGTTGACACCGGGACAGGACGTTCGGATGGCTACACCTTC
>TRBV30|13|NA|NA|TRBJ2-7
CAWSLTRHYEQYF
TGTGCCTGGAGTCTTACTAGACATTACGAGCAGTACTTC
>TRBV7-8|12|NA|once|TRBJ2-1
CASSPLNNEQFF
TGTGCCAGCAGCCCCCTAAACAATGAGCAGTTCTTC
>TRBV3-1/TRBV3-2|16|TRBD2|NA|TRBJ2-1
CASSQEGTSFNNEQFF
TGTGCCAGCAGCCAAGAGGGGACTAGCTTTAACAATGAGCAGTTCTTC
>TRBV7-9|15|TRBD1|few|TRBJ1-1
CASSPKGTGNTEAFF
TGTGCCAGCAGCCCTAAAGGGACAGGGAACACTGAAGCTTTCTTT
>TRBV6-1|14|TRBD1|NA|TRBJ2-7
CASSEDRGLYEQYF
TGTGCCAGCAGTGAAGACAGGGGATTATACGAGCAGTACTTC
>TRBV19|15|TRBD2|NA|TRBJ2-1
CASTLSLAGHNEQFF
TGTGCCAGTACCCTGTCCCTAGCGGGGCACAATGAGCAGTTCTTC
>TRBV23-1|18|TRBD1|NA|TRBJ2-7
CASSHSPSGTASSYEQYF
TGCGCCAGCAGTCATTCCCCCTCCGGGACAGCATCCTCCTACGAGCAGTACTTC
>TRBV19|16|NA|NA|TRBJ2-2
CATADRTNLGTGELFF
TGTGCCACCGCAGACAGGACCAATTTGGGAACCGGGGAGCTGTTTTTT
>TRBV10-3|15|TRBD1|NA|TRBJ2-7
CAISSPGQGAHEQYF
TGTGCCATCAGTTCACCGGGACAGGGAGCCCACGAGCAGTACTTC
>TRBV27|14|NA|few|TRBJ1-6
CASSFRQDNSPLHF
TGTGCCAGCAGTTTCCGGCAGGATAATTCACCCCTCCACTTT
>TRBV13|16|NA|NA|TRBJ2-7
CASSSSLGGSSYEQYF
TGTGCCAGCAGCTCAAGTCTCGGGGGATCCTCCTACGAGCAGTACTTC
>TRBV7-9|16|TRBD2|NA|TRBJ2-4
CASSLDLAGGLVIQYF
TGTGCCAGCAGCTTAGATCTAGCGGGAGGGTTGGTCATTCAGTACTTC
>TRBV3-1/TRBV3-2|16|TRBD2|few|TRBJ2-1
CASSPPFAGGNNEQFF
TGTGCCAGCAGCCCCCCCTTTGCGGGAGGAAACAATGAGCAGTTCTTC
>TRBV5-1|14|TRBD1|once|TRBJ1-1
CASSSSGQVAEAFF
TGCGCCAGCAGCTCGAGCGGACAGGTGGCTGAAGCTTTCTTT
>TRBV5-1|15|TRBD1|NA|TRBJ1-4
CASSPADRAGEKLFF
TGCGCCAGCAGCCCAGCGGACAGGGCAGGAGAAAAACTGTTTTTT
>TRBV10-3|13|TRBD1|few|TRBJ1-2
CAISEATGVGYTF
TGTGCCATCAGTGAGGCTACAGGGGTTGGCTACACCTTC
>TRBV4-3|14|TRBD1|NA|TRBJ1-1
CASSQGQGNTEAFF
TGCGCCAGCAGCCAAGGACAGGGGAACACTGAAGCTTTCTTT
>TRBV5-1|15|NA|NA|TRBJ1-5
CASSLGDSSNQPQHF
TGCGCCAGCAGCTTGGGCGACAGTTCCAACCAGCCCCAGCATTTT
>TRBV15|17|NA|few|TRBJ1-3
CATSRDAGVGSGNTIYF
TGTGCCACCAGCAGAGATGCAGGGGTCGGCTCTGGAAACACCATATATTTT